These T cell receptor beta chains were read from a single sample in a study of blood T cell repertoires in COVID-19. Profiled with immunoSEQ multiplex PCR; TCRdb holds only in-frame clones, not every one. The sample includes just over 25,000 clones, 88% of them seen just once. The sequenced material came from peripheral blood. Receptors originate from a man between 65 and 79 years old with acute or convalescent COVID-19. CDR3s include the opening cysteine and the closing phenylalanine or tryptophan. A D gene is named only where the DNA matches it firmly. Some rows have no size entry. The others give once, few or many, or a class for an expanded clone.

TRBJ2-5 | TRBV18 | - | TRBD1 | CASSYRDREETQYF | TGTGCCAGCTCGTACCGGGACAGGGAAGAGACCCAGTACTTC
TRBJ1-3 | TRBV28 | - | - | CASSLSTGSGNTIYF | TGTGCCAGCAGTTTGTCGACAGGCTCTGGAAACACCATATATTTT
TRBJ1-1 | TRBV7-9 | - | TRBD1 | CASSTMGTGSPEAFF | TGTGCCAGCAGCACAATGGGGACAGGGTCGCCTGAAGCTTTCTTT
TRBJ1-5 | TRBV6-2/TRBV6-3 | - | - | CASSYPRGLDQPQHF | TGTGCCAGCAGTTACCCACGGGGTTTAGATCAGCCCCAGCATTTT
TRBJ2-7 | TRBV29-1 | - | - | CSVALWERRGNEQYF | TGCAGCGTGGCCTTGTGGGAGCGCCGGGGGAACGAGCAGTACTTC
TRBJ1-2 | TRBV14 | few | - | CASSRETNYGYTF | TGTGCCAGCAGCCGGGAGACTAACTATGGCTACACCTTC
TRBJ2-7 | TRBV15 | - | TRBD1 | CATSRGGDRAYEQYF | TGTGCCACCAGCAGAGGGGGGGACAGGGCCTACGAGCAGTACTTC
TRBJ2-7 | TRBV12-2 | few | - | CASRLDGTERDEQYF | TGTGCAAGTCGCTTAGACGGGACAGAGAGGGACGAGCAGTACTTC
TRBJ1-1 | TRBV19 | - | - | CASSSMDSHDTEAFF | TGTGCCAGTAGTTCCATGGACAGCCATGACACTGAAGCTTTCTTT
TRBJ2-7 | TRBV5-6 | - | - | CASSIFLSYEQYF | TGTGCCAGCAGCATATTCCTCTCCTACGAGCAGTACTTC
TRBJ2-3 | TRBV7-2 | - | - | CASSLGAGGQSDTQYF | TGTGCCAGCAGCTTAGGTGCCGGGGGGCAGTCAGATACGCAGTATTTT
TRBJ2-1 | TRBV29-1 | - | TRBD2 | CSVHETLAGGQQFF | TGCAGCGTTCACGAGACACTAGCGGGAGGACAGCAGTTCTTC
TRBJ2-5 | TRBV7-2 | - | TRBD1 | CASSLDRGRSPQYF | TGTGCCAGCAGCTTAGACAGGGGACGCTCCCCCCAGTACTTC